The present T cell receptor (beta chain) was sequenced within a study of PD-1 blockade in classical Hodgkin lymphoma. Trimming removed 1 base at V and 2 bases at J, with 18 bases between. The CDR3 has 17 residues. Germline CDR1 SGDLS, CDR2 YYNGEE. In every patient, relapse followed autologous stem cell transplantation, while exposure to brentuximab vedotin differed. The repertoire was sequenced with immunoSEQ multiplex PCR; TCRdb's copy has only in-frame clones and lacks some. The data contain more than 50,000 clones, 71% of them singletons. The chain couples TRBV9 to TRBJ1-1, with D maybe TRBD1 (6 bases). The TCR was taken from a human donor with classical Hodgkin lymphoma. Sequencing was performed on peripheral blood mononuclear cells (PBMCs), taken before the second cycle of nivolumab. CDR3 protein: CASSVLGGAVVNTEAFF. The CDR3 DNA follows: TGTGCCAGCAGCGTATTGGGGGGCGCGGTGGTAAACACTGAAGCTTTCTTT.